The T cell receptor beta chain described here comes from a study of T cell repertoires in cytomegalovirus infection. Germline CDR1 and CDR2: SGDLS and YYNGEE. The V end lost 0 bases, the J end lost 8 bases, and 8 bases lay between the germline ends. The CDR3 loop spans 12 amino acids. TCRdb reprocessed the reads via MiXCR and lists one record per CDR3 protein. This sample has fewer than 550,000 distinct CDR3 sequences, with more than 25% found just once. This clonotype has only one observation. Sequencing used PBMCs. This chain links TRBV9 with TRBJ1-2; D is undetermined. This sequence originates from a human donor in good health (CMV status not recorded). Some clones in this sample may be carry-over from other donors' samples. The CDR3 region has the DNA TGTGCCAGCAGCGTAGGGGAGGAGGGCTACACCTTC. It translates to CASSVGEEGYTF.